The rows below give T cell receptor beta chains drawn from one sample of a study of control samples from healthy donors and cancer patients. Generated by immunoSEQ multiplex PCR, the TCRdb table keeps only in-frame clones and is missing some. The table includes about 69,000 clones, around 92% detected once. The sample was PBMCs. These receptors came from a man aged 55 to 70 with lung cancer. Both conserved end residues are part of each CDR3. D genes are given only for firm matches. Rows give clone size only sometimes, using once, few, many, or a class for an expanded clone.

size: -; V: TRBV5-4; J: TRBJ2-1; D: TRBD2; CDR3: CANPNPGGNEQFF; DNA: TGTGCCAACCCTAACCCGGGAGGCAATGAGCAGTTCTTC
size: -; V: TRBV11-3; J: TRBJ2-2; D: -; CDR3: CASSPTGEGTGELFF; DNA: TGTGCCAGCAGCCCCACAGGGGAGGGGACCGGGGAGCTGTTTTTT
size: -; V: TRBV5-6; J: TRBJ1-1; D: -; CDR3: CASSFDHFTEAFF; DNA: TGTGCCAGCAGCTTTGACCATTTCACTGAAGCTTTCTTT
size: -; V: TRBV19; J: TRBJ1-5; D: -; CDR3: CASSISQHLGGSNQPQHF; DNA: TGTGCCAGTAGTATTAGTCAACACTTGGGGGGTAGCAATCAGCCCCAGCATTTT
size: once; V: TRBV30; J: TRBJ1-2; D: -; CDR3: CAGTANYGYTF; DNA: TGTGCCGGCACAGCTAACTATGGCTACACCTTC
size: -; V: TRBV3-1/TRBV3-2; J: TRBJ1-1; D: -; CDR3: CASSPGQGHGEAFF; DNA: TGTGCCAGCAGCCCAGGTCAGGGGCATGGTGAAGCTTTCTTT
size: -; V: TRBV5-5; J: TRBJ2-5; D: -; CDR3: CASSLVQGFETQYF; DNA: TGTGCCAGCAGCTTGGTTCAGGGGTTTGAGACCCAGTACTTC
size: -; V: TRBV12-3/TRBV12-4; J: TRBJ1-2; D: -; CDR3: CASSLGQPYGYTF; DNA: TGTGCCAGCAGTTTAGGACAGCCCTATGGCTACACCTTC
size: -; V: TRBV5-1; J: TRBJ2-5; D: -; CDR3: CASSSLPGPETQYF; DNA: TGCGCCAGCAGCTCACTTCCGGGACCAGAGACCCAGTACTTC
size: few; V: TRBV27; J: TRBJ1-5; D: -; CDR3: CASSLYREWSQPQHF; DNA: TGTGCCAGCAGCTTATACAGGGAGTGGAGTCAGCCCCAGCATTTT
size: -; V: TRBV25-1; J: TRBJ1-2; D: -; CDR3: CASSAPGIYGYTF; DNA: TGTGCCAGCAGTGCCCCAGGGATCTATGGCTACACCTTC
size: -; V: TRBV5-4; J: TRBJ2-1; D: -; CDR3: CASSPSAQTKNSYNEQFF; DNA: TGTGCCAGCAGCCCCTCGGCTCAAACCAAGAACTCCTACAATGAGCAGTTCTTC
size: -; V: TRBV2; J: TRBJ2-3; D: TRBD2; CDR3: CASSVISGGPDTQYF; DNA: TGTGCCAGCAGTGTAATTAGCGGGGGGCCAGATACGCAGTATTTT
size: -; V: TRBV7-9; J: TRBJ1-1; D: -; CDR3: CASSLHATEAFF; DNA: TGTGCCAGCAGCTTACACGCCACTGAAGCTTTCTTT
size: -; V: TRBV4-1; J: TRBJ1-4; D: -; CDR3: CASSQGTVKEKLFF; DNA: TGCGCCAGCAGCCAAGGGACAGTGAAAGAAAAACTGTTTTTT
size: -; V: TRBV6-5; J: TRBJ1-1; D: -; CDR3: CASSLPGVQVAEAFF; DNA: TGTGCCAGCAGTCTACCCGGGGTTCAAGTCGCTGAAGCTTTCTTT
size: -; V: TRBV6-5; J: TRBJ1-2; D: TRBD1; CDR3: CASRTQGADYGYTF; DNA: TGTGCCAGCCGTACACAGGGGGCTGACTATGGCTACACCTTC
size: -; V: TRBV3-1/TRBV3-2; J: TRBJ1-1; D: -; CDR3: CASTLSGVSTEAFF; DNA: TGTGCCAGCACCCTATCGGGGGTTTCCACTGAAGCTTTCTTT
size: -; V: TRBV11-2; J: TRBJ1-2; D: TRBD1; CDR3: CASSPRTGGKIGYTF; DNA: TGTGCCAGCAGCCCAAGGACAGGGGGCAAAATTGGCTACACCTTC
size: -; V: TRBV7-2; J: TRBJ2-7; D: -; CDR3: CASSLVDYEQYF; DNA: TGTGCCAGCAGCTTAGTTGACTACGAACAGTACTTC
size: -; V: TRBV5-6; J: TRBJ1-1; D: -; CDR3: CASSLWGARTEAFF; DNA: TGTGCCAGCAGCTTGTGGGGGGCGCGCACTGAAGCTTTCTTT
size: -; V: TRBV6-5; J: TRBJ2-5; D: -; CDR3: CASSSSGRLETQYF; DNA: TGTGCCAGCAGTTCGTCGGGACGGCTGGAGACCCAGTACTTC
size: once; V: TRBV14; J: TRBJ1-4; D: TRBD1; CDR3: CASSQDLDRGHEKLFF; DNA: TGTGCCAGCAGCCAAGATCTAGACAGGGGACATGAAAAACTGTTTTTT
size: -; V: TRBV5-5; J: TRBJ2-2; D: TRBD1; CDR3: CASRRTGTGNTGELFF; DNA: TGTGCCAGCAGGAGAACCGGGACAGGGAACACCGGGGAGCTGTTTTTT
size: -; V: TRBV3-1/TRBV3-2; J: TRBJ1-2; D: TRBD1; CDR3: CASSQGTGGTGYTF; DNA: TGTGCCAGCAGCCAAGGGACAGGGGGTACGGGCTACACCTTC
size: -; V: TRBV7-3; J: TRBJ2-3; D: TRBD2; CDR3: CASSRAGPTDTQYF; DNA: TGTGCCAGCAGCAGAGCGGGGCCCACAGATACGCAGTATTTT
size: -; V: TRBV24-1; J: TRBJ1-2; D: -; CDR3: CATSEHGSKFNYGYTF; DNA: TGTGCCACCAGTGAGCACGGGAGCAAGTTTAACTATGGCTACACCTTC
size: -; V: TRBV7-2; J: TRBJ1-1; D: -; CDR3: CASSLEGLQAFF; DNA: TGTGCCAGCAGCTTAGAGGGACTCCAAGCTTTCTTT
size: -; V: TRBV7-9; J: TRBJ1-3; D: -; CDR3: CASSLYIGAGNTIYF; DNA: TGTGCCAGCAGCTTGTACATAGGGGCTGGAAACACCATATATTTT
size: -; V: TRBV6-5; J: TRBJ1-6; D: TRBD1; CDR3: CASSMTGGYNSPLHF; DNA: TGTGCCAGCAGTATGACAGGGGGGTATAATTCACCCCTCCACTTT
size: -; V: TRBV27; J: TRBJ1-1; D: -; CDR3: CASSPHGDGRGTEAFF; DNA: TGTGCCAGCAGTCCCCATGGTGACGGGAGGGGCACTGAAGCTTTCTTT
size: -; V: TRBV12-3/TRBV12-4; J: TRBJ1-1; D: -; CDR3: CASSFSRNTEAFF; DNA: TGTGCCAGCAGTTTTTCTAGGAACACTGAAGCTTTCTTT
size: -; V: TRBV4-1; J: TRBJ2-6; D: -; CDR3: CASSQAETAGANVLTF; DNA: TGCGCCAGCAGCCAAGCTGAGACCGCTGGGGCCAACGTCCTGACTTTC